This T cell receptor beta chain was documented in a study of blood T cell repertoires in COVID-19. How the authors handled the data: Using reference gene primer amplification, nucleated cell counts were estimated. The table came from immunoSEQ multiplex PCR; TCRdb's copy has only in-frame clones and leaves some out. V, J and clone size reflect that table, while D and trimming were determined from the DNA. The sample lists approximately 230,000 clones, about 79% seen once, with 8.9% in the top ten. Germline-derived CDR1 and CDR2 are LGHDT and YNNKEL (reference sequence). This CDR3 region has 12 residues. V lost 1 base and J 9 bases, leaving 8 bases between the germline ends.

The sample consisted of peripheral blood. V usage is TRBV3-1 (or the pseudogene TRBV3-2) and J usage is TRBJ2-3, with a possible D match to TRBD1 (5 bases). This sequence originates from an elderly man with acute or convalescent COVID-19. The CDR3 bases are TGTGCCAGCAGCCAAGCAGGGTGGACGCAGTATTTT. Amino acids: CASSQAGWTQYF.